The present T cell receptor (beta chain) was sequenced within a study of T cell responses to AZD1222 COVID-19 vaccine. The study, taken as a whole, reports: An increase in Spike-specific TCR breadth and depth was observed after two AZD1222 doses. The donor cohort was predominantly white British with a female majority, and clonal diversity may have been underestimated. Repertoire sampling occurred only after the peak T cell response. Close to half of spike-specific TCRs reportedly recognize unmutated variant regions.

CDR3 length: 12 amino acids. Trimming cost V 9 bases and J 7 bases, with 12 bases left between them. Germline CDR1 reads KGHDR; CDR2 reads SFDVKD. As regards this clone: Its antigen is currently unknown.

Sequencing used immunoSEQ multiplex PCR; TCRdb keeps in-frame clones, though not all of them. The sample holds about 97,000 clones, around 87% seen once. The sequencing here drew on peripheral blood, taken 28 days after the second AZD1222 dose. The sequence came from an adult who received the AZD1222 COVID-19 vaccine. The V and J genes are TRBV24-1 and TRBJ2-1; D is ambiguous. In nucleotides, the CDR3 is TGTGCCACCGCCGACCTCCTGAATGAGCAGTTCTTC. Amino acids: CATADLLNEQFF.